This T cell receptor (beta chain) is from a study of response to subunit inactivated influenza vaccine listed by TCRdb under 2018. Study-level background: Deep quantitative profiling of the T cell receptor repertoire was used in the study to follow responses to a trivalent subunit inactivated influenza vaccine.

Library preparation was by RT-PCR. These reads were obtained on an Illumina HiSeq 2500. The raw public data were reprocessed by TCRdb itself: fastp quality trimming at Q25, MiXCR clonotype calling, in-frame beta chains only. Duplicate CDR3 protein sequences are folded into a single record with the most common DNA and genes. For this sample the table gives about 570,000 distinct CDR3 sequences, of which about 11% were detected only once. 11% of the sample is taken by the ten largest. The germline V gene encodes CDR1 SGHTA and CDR2 FQGNSA. The CDR3 contains 16 residues, cysteine and phenylalanine counted. The only DNA kept is the CDR3, 48 bases in frame from the first base. V ends up 1 base short and J 6 bases short, with an unmatched junction base count of 8. The sample holds a few counts of this clonotype. Its antigen remains unidentified. Per-base qualities were not stored, and no clone one base away is much larger.

What the study reported, not specific to this receptor: According to the authors, only a limited number of new T cells may be recruited by each seasonal influenza vaccination.

The sample also formed part of further work on T cells expressing NK-cell markers. That second publication adds: 5'RACE template switching, by which a universal primer site and unique molecular identifiers were added, was used to make TCR beta cDNA libraries. In sorted CD3+CD56+NKG2C+, CD3+CD56+NKG2C- and CD3+CD56-NKG2C+ T-cell subsets from roughly 8 donors, TCR beta-chain repertoires were profiled. Seven of the eight sequenced donors were HCMV-seropositive and one was HCMV-seronegative. In several experiments an anti-gammadeltaTCR antibody was added to restrict sorting to alphabetaTCR-expressing T cells. In roughly 6 donors, the dominant CD3+CD56+NKG2C+ clonotypes were among the top 10 CD8+ clonotypes and accounted for about 1.0-7.5% of CD8+ T cells. Those dominant clonotypes were again the most abundant among CD3+CD56-NKG2C+ cells in four donors, at 28.3-60.1%. Whether the expanded NKG2C-expressing T cell clones were specific for HCMV antigens remained unclear. The study sequenced eight donors, all healthy volunteers chosen at random: three men and five women. To determine HCMV serostatus, a commercial ELISA kit was used to detect HCMV-specific IgG in serum. Ficoll density gradient centrifugation was used to isolate peripheral blood mononuclear cells from blood. For several donors, bulk peripheral blood T-cell repertoires were additionally sequenced from unsorted PBMC. Priming for cDNA synthesis came from the TCR beta constant segment, and two successive PCR amplification steps followed. Sequencing of the libraries produced 2 x 150 bp reads on Illumina HiSeq 2000/2500, MiSeq or NextSeq. MIGEC was used to demultiplex reads and group the reads by UMI, and MiTCR was used to assemble and quantify clonotypes. Only TCR cDNA sequences supported by at least two reads were kept to exclude erroneous sequences. The tcR package was used for downstream repertoire analysis, and clonotypes were matched between fractions using CDR3 nucleotide sequence together with V segment. VDJmatch was used to annotate antigen specificity against VDJdb, with one amino acid substitution in CDR3 allowed.

This chain is built from TRBV7-2 and TRBJ1-5; 8 bases in the middle match TRBD1. The receptor's source is a man aged 50-60 years who received an inactivated influenza vaccine. Donor details come from another sample of the same person, matched by shared clones. The material sequenced was PBMCs from blood, taken on the day of vaccination. The encoded CDR3 is CASSLVGQGAVQPQHF. The DNA is as follows: TGTGCCAGCAGCTTAGTCGGGCAGGGGGCGGTTCAGCCCCAGCATTTT.